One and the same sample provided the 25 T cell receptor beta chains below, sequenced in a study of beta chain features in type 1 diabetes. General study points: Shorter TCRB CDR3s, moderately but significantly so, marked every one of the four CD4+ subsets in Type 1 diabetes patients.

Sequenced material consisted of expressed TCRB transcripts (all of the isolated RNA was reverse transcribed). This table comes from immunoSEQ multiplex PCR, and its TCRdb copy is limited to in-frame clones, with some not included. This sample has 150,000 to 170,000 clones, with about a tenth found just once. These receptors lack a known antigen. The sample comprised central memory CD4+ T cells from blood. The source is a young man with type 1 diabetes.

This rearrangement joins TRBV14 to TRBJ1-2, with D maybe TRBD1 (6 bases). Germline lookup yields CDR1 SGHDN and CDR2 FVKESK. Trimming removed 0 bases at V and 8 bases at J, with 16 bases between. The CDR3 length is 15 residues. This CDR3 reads CASSQDWAGERGYTF. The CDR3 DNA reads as TGTGCCAGCAGCCAAGATTGGGCAGGGGAGCGGGGCTACACCTTC.

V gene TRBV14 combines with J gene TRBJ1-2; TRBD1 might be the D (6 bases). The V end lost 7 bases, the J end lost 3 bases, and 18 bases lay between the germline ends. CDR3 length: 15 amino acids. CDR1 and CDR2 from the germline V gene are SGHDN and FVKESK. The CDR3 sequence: CASTPTGLDYYGYTF. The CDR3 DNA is TGTGCCAGCACCCCCACAGGGTTGGACTACTATGGCTACACCTTC.

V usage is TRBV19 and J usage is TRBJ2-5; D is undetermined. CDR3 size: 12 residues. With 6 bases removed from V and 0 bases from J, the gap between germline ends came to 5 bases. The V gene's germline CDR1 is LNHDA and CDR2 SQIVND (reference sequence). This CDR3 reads CASSDYQETQYF. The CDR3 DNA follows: TGTGCCAGTAGCGACTACCAAGAGACCCAGTACTTC.

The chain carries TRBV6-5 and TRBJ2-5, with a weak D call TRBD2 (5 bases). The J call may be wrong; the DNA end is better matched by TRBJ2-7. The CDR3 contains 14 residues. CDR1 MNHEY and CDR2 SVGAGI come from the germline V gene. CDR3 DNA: TGTGCCAGCAGTATACAGCGGAGCTCCTACGAGCAGTACTTC. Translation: CASSIQRSSYEQYF.

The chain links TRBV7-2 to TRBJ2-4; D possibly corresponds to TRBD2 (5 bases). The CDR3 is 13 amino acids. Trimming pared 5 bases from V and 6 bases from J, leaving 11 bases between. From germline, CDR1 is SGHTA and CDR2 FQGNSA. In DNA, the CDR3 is TGTGCCAGCAGCCCGGCGGGCCCAAACATTCAGTACTTC. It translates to CASSPAGPNIQYF.

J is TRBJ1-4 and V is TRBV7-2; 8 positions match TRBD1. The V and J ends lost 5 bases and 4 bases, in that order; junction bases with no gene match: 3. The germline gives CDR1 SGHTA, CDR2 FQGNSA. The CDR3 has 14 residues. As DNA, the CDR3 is TGTGCCAGCAGCCGGACAGGGTTTAATGAAAAACTGTTTTTT. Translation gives CASSRTGFNEKLFF.

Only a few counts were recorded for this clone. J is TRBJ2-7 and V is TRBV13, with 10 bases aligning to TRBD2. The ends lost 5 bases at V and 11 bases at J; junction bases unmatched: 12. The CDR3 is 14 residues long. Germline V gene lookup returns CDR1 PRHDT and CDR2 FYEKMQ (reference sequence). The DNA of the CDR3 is TGTGCCAGCAGCCCGGGGCTAGCGGGAGTCGGAGAGTACTTC. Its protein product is CASSPGLAGVGEYF.

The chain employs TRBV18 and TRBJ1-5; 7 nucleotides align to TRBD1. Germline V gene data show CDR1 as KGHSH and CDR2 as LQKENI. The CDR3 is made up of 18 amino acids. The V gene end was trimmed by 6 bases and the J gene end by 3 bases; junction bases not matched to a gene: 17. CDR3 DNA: TGTGCCAGCTCTCTCCACGGCCTCGGGACAGTCGCCAATCAGCCCCAGCATTTT. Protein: CASSLHGLGTVANQPQHF.

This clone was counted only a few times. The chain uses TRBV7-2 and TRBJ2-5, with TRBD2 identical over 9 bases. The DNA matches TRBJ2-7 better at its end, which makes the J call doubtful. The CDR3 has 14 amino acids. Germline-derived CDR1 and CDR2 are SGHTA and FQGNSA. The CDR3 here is CASSLDSGSPEQYF. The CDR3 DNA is TGTGCCAGCAGCTTAGATAGCGGGAGCCCCGAGCAGTACTTC.

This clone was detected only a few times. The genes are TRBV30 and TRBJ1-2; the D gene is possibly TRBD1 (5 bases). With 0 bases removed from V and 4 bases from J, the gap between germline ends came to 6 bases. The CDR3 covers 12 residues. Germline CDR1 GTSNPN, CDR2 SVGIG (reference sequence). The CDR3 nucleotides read TGTGCCTGGAGTGTGACAGCCTATGGCTACACCTTC. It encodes CAWSVTAYGYTF.

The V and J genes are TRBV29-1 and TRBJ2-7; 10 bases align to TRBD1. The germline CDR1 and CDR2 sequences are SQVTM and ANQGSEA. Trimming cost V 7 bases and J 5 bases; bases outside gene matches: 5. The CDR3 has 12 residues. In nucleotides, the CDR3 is TGCAGCGCTGGGACAGGGGCCGACGAGCAGTACTTC. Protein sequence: CSAGTGADEQYF.

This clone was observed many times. CDR3 nucleotides: TGTGCCAGCAGCTTAGTAGCGGGAGGGCGGACAGATACGCAGTATTTT. The encoded protein is CASSLVAGGRTDTQYF. The gene calls are TRBV11-2 and TRBJ2-3, with 11 bases aligning to TRBD2. CDR1 and CDR2 (germline): SGHAT, FQNNGV. The trim removed 1 base at V and 3 bases at J, leaving 3 bases unmatched. The CDR3 length is 16 residues. The full variable domain, completed using reference TRBV11-2 and TRBJ2-3, is EAGVAQSPRYKIIEKRQSVAFWCNPISGHATLYWYQQILGQGPKLLIQFQNNGVVDDSQLPKDRFSAERLKGVDSTLKIQPAKLEDSAVYLCASSLVAGGRTDTQYFGPGTRLTVL.

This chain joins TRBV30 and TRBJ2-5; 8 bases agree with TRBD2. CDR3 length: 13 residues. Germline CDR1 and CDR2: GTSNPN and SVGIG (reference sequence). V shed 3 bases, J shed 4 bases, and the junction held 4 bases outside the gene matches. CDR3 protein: CAWSGLAGETQYF. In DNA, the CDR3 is TGTGCCTGGAGCGGTCTAGCGGGAGAGACCCAGTACTTC.

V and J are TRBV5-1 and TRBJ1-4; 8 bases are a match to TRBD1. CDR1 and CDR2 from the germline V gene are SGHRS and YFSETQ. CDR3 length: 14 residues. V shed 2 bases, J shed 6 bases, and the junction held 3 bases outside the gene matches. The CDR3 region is CASSFQGADEKLFF. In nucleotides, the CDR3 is TGCGCCAGCAGCTTCCAGGGGGCGGATGAAAAACTGTTTTTT.

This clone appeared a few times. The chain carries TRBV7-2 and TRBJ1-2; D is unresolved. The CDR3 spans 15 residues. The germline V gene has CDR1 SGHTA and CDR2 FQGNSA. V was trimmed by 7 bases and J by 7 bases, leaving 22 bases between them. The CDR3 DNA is TGTGCCAGCAACCCTACCGGGGAAGGAAGAGGTGGCTACACCTTC. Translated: CASNPTGEGRGGYTF.

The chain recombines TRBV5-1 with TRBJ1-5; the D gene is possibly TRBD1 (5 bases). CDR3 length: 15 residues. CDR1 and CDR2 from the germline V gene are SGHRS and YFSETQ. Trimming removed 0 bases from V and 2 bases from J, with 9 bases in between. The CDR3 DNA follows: TGCGCCAGCAGCTTGGGAGACAGCCGCAATCAGCCCCAGCATTTT. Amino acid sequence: CASSLGDSRNQPQHF.

This CDR3 is CASSAGVGGEAFF. The CDR3 DNA reads as TGCGCCAGCAGCGCTGGGGTGGGGGGTGAAGCTTTCTTT. This chain connects TRBV5-1 to TRBJ1-1; D is perhaps TRBD1 (5 bases). Germline CDR1 and CDR2: SGHRS and YFSETQ. V lost 4 bases to trimming and J lost 7 bases, with 14 bases between them. The CDR3 sequence is 13 residues long.

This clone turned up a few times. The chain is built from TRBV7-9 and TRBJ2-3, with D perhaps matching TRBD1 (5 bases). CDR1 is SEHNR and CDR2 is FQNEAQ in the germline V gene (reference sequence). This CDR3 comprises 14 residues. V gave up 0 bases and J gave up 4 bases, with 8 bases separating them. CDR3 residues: CASSLADNADTQYF. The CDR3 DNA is TGTGCCAGCAGCTTAGCGGACAATGCAGATACGCAGTATTTT.

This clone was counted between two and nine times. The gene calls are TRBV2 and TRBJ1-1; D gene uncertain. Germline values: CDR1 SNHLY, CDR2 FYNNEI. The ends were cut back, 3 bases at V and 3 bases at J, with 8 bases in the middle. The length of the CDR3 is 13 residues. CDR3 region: CASSDREYTEAFF. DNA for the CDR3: TGTGCCAGCAGTGATCGAGAATACACTGAAGCTTTCTTT.

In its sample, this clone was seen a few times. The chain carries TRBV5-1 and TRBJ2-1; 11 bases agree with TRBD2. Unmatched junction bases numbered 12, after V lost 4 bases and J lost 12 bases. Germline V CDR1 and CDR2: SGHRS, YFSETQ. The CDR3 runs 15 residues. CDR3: CASSPIAGGPVGQFF. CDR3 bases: TGCGCCAGCAGCCCGATAGCGGGAGGGCCGGTTGGGCAGTTCTTC. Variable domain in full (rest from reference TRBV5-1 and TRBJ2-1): KAGVTQTPRYLIKTRGQQVTLSCSPISGHRSVSWYQQTPGQGLQFLFEYFSETQRNKGNFPGRFSGRQFSNSRSEMNVSTLELGDSALYLCASSPIAGGPVGQFFGPGTRLTVL.

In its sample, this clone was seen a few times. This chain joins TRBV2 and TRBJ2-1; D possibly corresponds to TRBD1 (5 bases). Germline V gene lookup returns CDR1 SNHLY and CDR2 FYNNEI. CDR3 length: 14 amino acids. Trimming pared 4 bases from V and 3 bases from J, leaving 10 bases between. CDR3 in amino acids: CASSVTVVYNEQFF. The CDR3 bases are TGTGCCAGCAGTGTGACAGTCGTCTACAATGAGCAGTTCTTC.

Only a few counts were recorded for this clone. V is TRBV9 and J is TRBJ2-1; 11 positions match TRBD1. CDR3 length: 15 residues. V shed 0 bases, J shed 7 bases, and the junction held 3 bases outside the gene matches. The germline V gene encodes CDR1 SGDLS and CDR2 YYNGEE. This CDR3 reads CASSVGGQGANEQFF. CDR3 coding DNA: TGTGCCAGCAGCGTAGGTGGACAGGGGGCAAATGAGCAGTTCTTC.

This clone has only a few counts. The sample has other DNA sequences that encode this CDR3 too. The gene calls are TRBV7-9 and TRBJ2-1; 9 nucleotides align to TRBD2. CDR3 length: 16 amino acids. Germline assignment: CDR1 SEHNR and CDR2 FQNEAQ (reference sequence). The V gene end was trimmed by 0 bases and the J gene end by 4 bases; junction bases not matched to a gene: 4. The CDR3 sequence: CASSLALAGSYNEQFF. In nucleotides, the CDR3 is TGTGCCAGCAGCTTAGCCCTAGCGGGAAGTTACAATGAGCAGTTCTTC.

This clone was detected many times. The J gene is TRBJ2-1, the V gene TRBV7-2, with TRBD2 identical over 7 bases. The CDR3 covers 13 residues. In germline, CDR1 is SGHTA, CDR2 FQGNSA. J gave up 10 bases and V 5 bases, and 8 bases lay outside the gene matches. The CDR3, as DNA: TGTGCCAGCAGCGCGCCTAGCGGCAGGGAGCAGTTCTTC. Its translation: CASSAPSGREQFF.

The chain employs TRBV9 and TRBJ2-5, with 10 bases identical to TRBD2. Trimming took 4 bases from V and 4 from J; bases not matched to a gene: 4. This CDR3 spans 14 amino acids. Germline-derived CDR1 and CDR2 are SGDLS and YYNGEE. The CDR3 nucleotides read TGTGCCAGCAGCAATGTAGCGGGAGGAGAGACCCAGTACTTC. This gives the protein CASSNVAGGETQYF. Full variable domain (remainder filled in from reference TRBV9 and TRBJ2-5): DSGVTQTPKHLITATGQRVTLRCSPRSGDLSVYWYQQSLDQGLQFLIQYYNGEERAKGNILERFSAQQFPDLHSELNLSSLELGDSALYFCASSNVAGGETQYFGPGTRLLVL.